The rows below give T cell receptor beta chains drawn from one sample of a study of T cells in Graves' hyperthyroidism and ophthalmopathy. Using its own MiXCR run on the multiplex PCR reads, TCRdb lists one record per CDR3 protein. Among hundreds of thousands of distinct CDR3 sequences listed, around 20% were seen once. Sequences were obtained from blood. These receptor sequences come from a middle-aged man with Graves' ophthalmopathy. CDR3s include the opening cysteine and the closing phenylalanine or tryptophan. D genes are given only for firm matches. For some rows the clone size is stated as once, few or many, or as a class when expanded; others skip it.

clone size,V gene,J gene,D gene,CDR3 protein,CDR3 DNA
many,TRBV7-2,TRBJ1-2,TRBD1,CASSSGQGFNYGYTF,TGTGCCAGCAGCTCGGGACAGGGATTCAACTATGGCTACACCTTC
few,TRBV4-2,TRBJ2-2,TRBD2,CASSQDRVGGALSGELFF,TGTGCCAGCAGCCAAGATAGGGTCGGGGGGGCTCTGAGCGGGGAGCTGTTTTTT
-,TRBV2,TRBJ1-1,-,CASSEGQVGLRTEAFF,TGTGCCAGCAGTGAAGGCCAGGTGGGTTTGCGGACTGAAGCTTTCTTT
many,TRBV30,TRBJ2-1,TRBD2,CAWMGLAGVNNEQFF,TGTGCCTGGATGGGGCTAGCGGGAGTAAACAATGAGCAGTTCTTC
many,TRBV5-1,TRBJ1-1,TRBD1,CASSSPPDRDEPEAFF,TGCGCCAGCAGCTCACCACCTGACAGGGACGAGCCTGAAGCTTTCTTT
many,TRBV3-1,TRBJ1-2,-,CASSQGRDNYGYTF,TGTGCCAGCAGCCAAGGGCGGGACAACTATGGCTACACCTTC
many,TRBV5-1,TRBJ2-5,-,CASSFTGTQEETQYF,TGCGCCAGCAGCTTTACCGGGACACAAGAAGAGACCCAGTACTTC
many,TRBV20-1,TRBJ2-5,TRBD2,CSARDWTSGSSETQYF,TGCAGTGCTAGAGATTGGACTAGCGGGAGTAGTGAGACCCAGTACTTC
few,TRBV20-1,TRBJ2-3,-,CRPGTTDTQYF,TGCAGGCCGGGGACCACAGATACGCAGTATTTT
-,TRBV27,TRBJ2-5,TRBD1,CASRPRQGAEETQYF,TGTGCCAGCAGACCACGACAGGGGGCGGAAGAGACCCAGTACTTC
-,TRBV27,TRBJ2-1,TRBD1,CASSTQGYEQFF,TGTGCCAGCAGTACACAGGGGTATGAGCAGTTCTTC
many,TRBV10-3,TRBJ2-5,-,CAISGGPGAQETQYF,TGTGCCATCAGTGGAGGACCCGGCGCGCAAGAGACCCAGTACTTC
-,TRBV7-8,TRBJ2-7,TRBD1,CASSLKGAPKQYF,TGTGCCAGCAGCTTAAAGGGGGCCCCAAAGCAGTACTTC
-,TRBV5-1,TRBJ2-7,TRBD1,CASRTGQGAGYEQYF,TGCGCCAGCAGAACAGGACAGGGGGCGGGCTACGAGCAGTACTTC
-,TRBV7-2,TRBJ2-5,-,CASSGDTKKTQYF,TGTGCCAGCAGCGGGGATACTAAGAAGACCCAGTACTTC
-,TRBV7-9,TRBJ2-1,TRBD1,CASSPGQVANEQFF,TGTGCCAGCAGCCCGGGACAGGTTGCCAATGAGCAGTTCTTC
-,TRBV2,TRBJ1-1,-,CASSAGASWGTEAFF,TGTGCCAGCAGCGCCGGGGCCTCTTGGGGCACTGAAGCTTTCTTT
-,TRBV5-6,TRBJ1-1,-,CASSLEVFPEAFF,TGTGCCAGCAGCTTGGAGGTTTTCCCTGAAGCTTTCTTT
few,TRBV29-1,TRBJ2-3,TRBD1,CSAGDRGGSTDTQYF,TGCAGCGCCGGGGACAGGGGAGGTAGCACAGATACGCAGTATTTT
few,TRBV20-1,TRBJ1-2,TRBD1,CSAWGQAIYGYTF,TGCAGTGCCTGGGGACAGGCGATCTATGGCTACACCTTC
-,TRBV7-2,TRBJ2-7,-,CASSLGVTETLSYEQYF,TGTGCCAGCAGCTTAGGGGTCACGGAGACACTTTCCTACGAGCAGTACTTC
many,TRBV5-1,TRBJ2-1,TRBD2,CASNGLAYNEQFF,TGCGCCAGCAACGGACTAGCGTACAATGAGCAGTTCTTC
-,TRBV5-1,TRBJ2-1,-,CASSLISPSSYNEQFF,TGCGCCAGCAGCTTGATATCCCCGAGCTCCTACAATGAGCAGTTCTTC
few,TRBV6-2/TRBV6-3,TRBJ1-5,-,CASSPGLRNGPQHF,TGTGCCAGCAGCCCCGGGTTGCGGAACGGGCCCCAGCATTTT
few,TRBV6-5,TRBJ2-7,TRBD1,CASSYLGQAGSYEQYF,TGTGCCAGCAGTTACTTGGGACAGGCGGGTTCCTACGAGCAGTACTTC
few,TRBV7-2,TRBJ2-3,-,CASSLGGMIISGTQYF,TGTGCCAGCAGCTTAGGCGGGATGATTATTTCGGGTACGCAGTATTTT
few,TRBV12-3/TRBV12-4,TRBJ1-1,-,CASSPPGAGATEAFF,TGTGCCAGCAGTCCACCCGGGGCAGGGGCCACTGAAGCTTTCTTT
many,TRBV11-2,TRBJ2-7,-,CASSLYRRGDEQYF,TGTGCCAGCAGCTTATATCGGCGAGGCGACGAGCAGTACTTC
many,TRBV12-3/TRBV12-4,TRBJ2-5,TRBD1,CASSLNRQGRETQYF,TGTGCCAGCAGTTTAAATAGACAGGGGCGGGAGACCCAGTACTTC
-,TRBV12-3/TRBV12-4,TRBJ2-7,TRBD2,CASSLGLAEAEQYF,TGTGCCAGCAGCCTAGGGCTAGCGGAGGCCGAGCAGTACTTC
many,TRBV12-3/TRBV12-4,TRBJ2-1,TRBD1,CASSLQGAGTQFF,TGTGCCAGCAGTTTACAGGGGGCTGGAACGCAGTTCTTC
-,TRBV19,TRBJ2-7,TRBD1,CASSRDRDLAYEQYF,TGTGCCAGTAGTCGAGACAGGGACCTAGCCTACGAGCAGTACTTC
-,TRBV7-2,TRBJ2-1,-,CASSAFRGASYSEQFF,TGTGCCAGCAGCGCATTTCGGGGGGCCTCCTACAGTGAGCAGTTCTTC
few,TRBV7-9,TRBJ1-1,-,CASQLANTEAFF,TGTGCCAGCCAGTTGGCGAACACTGAAGCTTTCTTT
-,TRBV5-1,TRBJ2-2,-,CASSLKLSNTGELFF,TGCGCCAGCAGCTTGAAACTCTCGAACACCGGGGAGCTGTTTTTT
-,TRBV3-2,TRBJ2-7,-,CAWDGLSHEQYF,TGTGCCTGGGACGGATTATCCCACGAGCAGTACTTC
many,TRBV6-1,TRBJ2-1,-,CAIPRKPNEQFF,TGTGCCATCCCACGGAAACCCAATGAGCAGTTCTTC
few,TRBV2,TRBJ1-4,TRBD1,CASIETGTGAGKLFF,TGTGCCAGCATCGAAACCGGGACAGGGGCCGGAAAACTGTTTTTT
many,TRBV2,TRBJ1-2,-,CASSLQGNGYTF,TGCGCCAGCAGCTTACAGGGAAATGGCTACACCTTC
many,TRBV7-2,TRBJ2-3,-,CASSRSGLGDTQYF,TGTGCCAGCAGCCGGAGCGGGTTGGGGGATACGCAGTATTTT
many,TRBV28,TRBJ2-4,TRBD1,CASSRDRERGRNIQYF,TGTGCCAGCTCCCGGGACAGGGAAAGGGGGAGAAACATTCAGTACTTC
-,TRBV10-3,TRBJ2-2,-,CAISPKRDTGELFF,TGTGCCATCAGCCCCAAGCGGGACACCGGGGAGCTGTTTTTT
few,TRBV18,TRBJ2-7,TRBD2,CASSPSSGVSYEQYF,TGTGCCAGCTCACCTTCCAGCGGGGTCTCCTACGAGCAGTACTTC
few,TRBV28,TRBJ2-3,TRBD2,CASRRTSGRLDTQYF,TGTGCCAGCAGGCGGACTAGCGGGAGGTTGGATACGCAGTATTTT
few,TRBV10-3,TRBJ2-3,TRBD2,CALRTSLADTQYF,TGTGCCCTCCGGACTAGTTTGGCAGATACGCAGTATTTT
many,TRBV12-3/TRBV12-4,TRBJ1-6,-,CASKGSYNSPLHF,TGTGCCAGCAAAGGTTCCTATAATTCACCCCTCCACTTT
-,TRBV15,TRBJ1-6,-,CATSGGSVHSPLHF,TGTGCCACCAGCGGAGGGTCGGTTCACTCACCCCTCCACTTT
-,TRBV5-6,TRBJ2-1,TRBD2,CASTLAGLANYNEQFF,TGTGCCAGCACCTTGGCCGGACTAGCGAACTACAATGAGCAGTTCTTC
-,TRBV3-1,TRBJ2-2,TRBD1,CASSLRDRGNTGELFF,TGTGCCAGCAGCCTACGGGACAGGGGGAACACCGGGGAGCTGTTTTTT
-,TRBV6-4,TRBJ2-7,-,CASSCCWRLQPYEQYF,TGTGCCAGCAGTTGCTGTTGGCGTCTTCAGCCCTACGAGCAGTACTTC
-,TRBV24-1,TRBJ2-3,-,CATSDKYRAADTQYF,TGTGCCACCAGTGATAAGTACAGGGCTGCAGATACGCAGTATTTT
-,TRBV5-1,TRBJ2-2,-,CASSLQPRNTGELFF,TGCGCCAGCAGCCTTCAACCCAGGAACACCGGGGAGCTGTTTTTT
few,TRBV6-2/TRBV6-3,TRBJ1-2,-,CASNDASYGYTF,TGTGCCAGCAACGATGCATCCTATGGCTACACCTTC
few,TRBV6-2/TRBV6-3,TRBJ2-7,TRBD2,CASGAGGPLEQYF,TGTGCCAGCGGGGCGGGGGGCCCCCTCGAGCAGTACTTC
many,TRBV5-1,TRBJ2-7,-,CASSGTGRSSYEQYF,TGCGCCAGCAGCGGCACGGGACGGAGCTCCTACGAGCAGTACTTC
few,TRBV12-3/TRBV12-4,TRBJ1-6,-,CASSLLTGNSPLHF,TGTGCCAGCAGTTTATTGACGGGCAATTCACCCCTCCACTTT
few,TRBV5-1,TRBJ2-5,TRBD1,CASSLVGTGTETQYF,TGCGCCAGCAGCTTGGTGGGGACAGGGACGGAGACCCAGTACTTC